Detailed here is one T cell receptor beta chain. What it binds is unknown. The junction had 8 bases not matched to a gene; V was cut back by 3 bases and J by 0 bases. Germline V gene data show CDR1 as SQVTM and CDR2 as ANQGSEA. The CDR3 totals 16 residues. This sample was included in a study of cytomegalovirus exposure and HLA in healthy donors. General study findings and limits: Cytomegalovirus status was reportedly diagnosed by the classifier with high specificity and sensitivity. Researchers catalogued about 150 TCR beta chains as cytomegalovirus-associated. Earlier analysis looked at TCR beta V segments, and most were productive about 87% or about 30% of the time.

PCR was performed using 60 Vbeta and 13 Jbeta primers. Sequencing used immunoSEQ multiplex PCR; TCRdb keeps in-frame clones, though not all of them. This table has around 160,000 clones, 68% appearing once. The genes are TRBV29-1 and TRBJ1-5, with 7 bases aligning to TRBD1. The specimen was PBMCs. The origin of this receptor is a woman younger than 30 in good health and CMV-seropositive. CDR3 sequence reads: CSVDRDRDYSNQPQHF. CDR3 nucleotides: TGCAGCGTTGACCGAGACAGGGATTATAGCAATCAGCCCCAGCATTTT.